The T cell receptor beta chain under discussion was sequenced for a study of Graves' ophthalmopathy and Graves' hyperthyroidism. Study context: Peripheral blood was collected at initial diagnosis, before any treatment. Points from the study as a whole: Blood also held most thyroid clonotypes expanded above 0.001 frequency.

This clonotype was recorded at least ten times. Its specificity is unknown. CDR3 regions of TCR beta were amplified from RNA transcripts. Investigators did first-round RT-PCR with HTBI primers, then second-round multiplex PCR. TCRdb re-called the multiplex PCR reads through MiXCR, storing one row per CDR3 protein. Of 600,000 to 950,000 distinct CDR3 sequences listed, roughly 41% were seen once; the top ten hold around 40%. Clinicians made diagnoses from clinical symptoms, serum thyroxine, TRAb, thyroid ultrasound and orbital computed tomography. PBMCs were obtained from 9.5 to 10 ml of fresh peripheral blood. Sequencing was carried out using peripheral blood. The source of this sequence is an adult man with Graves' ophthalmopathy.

The CDR3 loop is CASRGQTGETQYF. CDR3 sequence (DNA): TGCGCCAGCAGGGGACAAACGGGAGAGACCCAGTACTTC. This chain joins TRBV10-2 and TRBJ2-5, with D perhaps matching TRBD1 (6 bases). The CDR3 has 13 residues. V was trimmed by 6 bases and J by 4 bases, leaving 12 bases between them. CDR1 is WSHSY and CDR2 is SAAADI in the germline V gene.